This T cell receptor (beta chain) emerged from a study of T cells after yellow fever vaccination. Study in general: In the case of low-cell-number fractions, SMART-Seq v4 Ultra Low Input was used for preparation. Overall study findings and caveats: Contaminants from the bulk population, in the form of abundant clonotypes, could be found in FACS-sorted repertoires. Across the CD4 and CD8 compartments, a small share of clonotypes was present in both.

5'RACE template switching produced TCR cDNA carrying a universal primer site and UMIs. TCRdb used MiXCR to reprocess the 5' RACE reads, holding one entry per CDR3 protein. The profile shows under 300,000 distinct CDR3 sequences, roughly 6.8% of them singletons. J gave up 1 base and V 7 bases, and 6 bases lay outside the gene matches. CDR1 is SQVTM and CDR2 is ANQGSEA in the germline V gene. The CDR3 spans 14 residues. Note on this clonotype: Its specificity is unknown.

The TCR originated in a man aged 25 to 40 who received the YFV17D yellow fever vaccine. Sample: CD4+ T cells sorted from PBMCs, taken on the day of the yellow fever booster vaccination. The genes are TRBV29-1 and TRBJ2-1; 8 bases map to TRBD2. The CDR3 loop is CSAGLAGSYNEQFF. The CDR3 bases are TGCAGCGCCGGACTAGCCGGGTCCTACAATGAGCAGTTCTTC.